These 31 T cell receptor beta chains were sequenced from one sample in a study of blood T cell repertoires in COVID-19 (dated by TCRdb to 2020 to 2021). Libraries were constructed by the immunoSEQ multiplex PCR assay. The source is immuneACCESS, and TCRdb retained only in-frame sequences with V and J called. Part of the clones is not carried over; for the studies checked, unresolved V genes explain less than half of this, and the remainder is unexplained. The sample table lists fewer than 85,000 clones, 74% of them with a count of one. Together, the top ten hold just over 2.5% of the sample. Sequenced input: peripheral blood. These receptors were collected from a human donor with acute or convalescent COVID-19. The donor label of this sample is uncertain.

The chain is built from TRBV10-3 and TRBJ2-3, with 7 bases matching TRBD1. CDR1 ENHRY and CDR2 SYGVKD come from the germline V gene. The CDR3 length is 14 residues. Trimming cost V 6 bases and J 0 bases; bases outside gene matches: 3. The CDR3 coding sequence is TGTGCCATCAGACCCAGGGGGAGCACAGATACGCAGTATTTT. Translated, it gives CAIRPRGSTDTQYF.

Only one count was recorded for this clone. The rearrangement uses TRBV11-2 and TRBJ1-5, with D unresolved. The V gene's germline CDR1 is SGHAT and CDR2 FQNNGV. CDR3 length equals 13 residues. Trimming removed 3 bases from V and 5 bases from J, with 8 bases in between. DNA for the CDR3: TGTGCCAGCAGCTTGACGAGCGATCAGCCCCAGCATTTT. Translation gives CASSLTSDQPQHF.

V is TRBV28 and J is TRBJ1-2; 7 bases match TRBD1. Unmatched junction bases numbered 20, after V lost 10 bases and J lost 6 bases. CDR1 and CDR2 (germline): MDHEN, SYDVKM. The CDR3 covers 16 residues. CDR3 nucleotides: TGTGCCAACTCCCGGTCAATATCAGGGGGTGTAGATGGCTACACCTTC. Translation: CANSRSISGGVDGYTF.

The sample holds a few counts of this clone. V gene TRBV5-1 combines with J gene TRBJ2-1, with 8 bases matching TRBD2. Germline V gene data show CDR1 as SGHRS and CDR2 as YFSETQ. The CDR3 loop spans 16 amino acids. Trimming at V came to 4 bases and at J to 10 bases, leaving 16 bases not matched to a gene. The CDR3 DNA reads TGCGCCAGCAGCCCTTGGGAAGCGGGGGCGTATGGGGAGCAGTTCTTC. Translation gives CASSPWEAGAYGEQFF.

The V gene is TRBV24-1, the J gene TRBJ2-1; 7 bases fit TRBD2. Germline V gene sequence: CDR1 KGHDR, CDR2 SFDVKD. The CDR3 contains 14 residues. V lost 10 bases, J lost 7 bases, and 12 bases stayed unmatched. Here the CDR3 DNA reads TGTGCCACGTCTCCGGGACTACCCGTGAATGAGCAGTTCTTC. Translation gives CATSPGLPVNEQFF.

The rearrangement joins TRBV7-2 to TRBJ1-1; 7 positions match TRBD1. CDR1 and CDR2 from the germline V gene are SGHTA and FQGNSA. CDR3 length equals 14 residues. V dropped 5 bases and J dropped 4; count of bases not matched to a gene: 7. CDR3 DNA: TGTGCCAGCAGCGCCACAGGGGCGGGCACTGAAGCTTTCTTT. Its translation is CASSATGAGTEAFF.

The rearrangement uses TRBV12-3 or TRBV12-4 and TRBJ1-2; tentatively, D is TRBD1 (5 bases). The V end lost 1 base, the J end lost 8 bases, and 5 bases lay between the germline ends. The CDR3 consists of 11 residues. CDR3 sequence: CASSLGGGYTF. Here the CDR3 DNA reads TGTGCCAGCAGTTTAGGGGGCGGCTACACCTTC.

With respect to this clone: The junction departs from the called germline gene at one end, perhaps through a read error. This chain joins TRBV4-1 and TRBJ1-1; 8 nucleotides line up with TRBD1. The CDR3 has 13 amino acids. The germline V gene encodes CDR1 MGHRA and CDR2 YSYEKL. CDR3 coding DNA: TGCGCCAGCAGCCAATTAGGGACAGGCGAAGCTTTTTTT. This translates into CASSQLGTGEAFF.

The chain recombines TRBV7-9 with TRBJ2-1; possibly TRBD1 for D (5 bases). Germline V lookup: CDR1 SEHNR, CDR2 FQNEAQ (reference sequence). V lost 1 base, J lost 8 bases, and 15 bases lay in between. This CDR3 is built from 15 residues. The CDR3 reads CASSLVQGPWDEQFF. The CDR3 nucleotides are TGTGCCAGCAGCTTAGTCCAGGGCCCCTGGGATGAGCAGTTCTTC.

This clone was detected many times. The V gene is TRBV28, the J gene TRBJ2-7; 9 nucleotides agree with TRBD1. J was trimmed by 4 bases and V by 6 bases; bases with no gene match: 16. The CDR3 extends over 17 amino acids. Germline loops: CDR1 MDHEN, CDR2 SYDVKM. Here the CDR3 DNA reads TGTGCCAGCAGACGCGTACATCTAGACAGGGGGGGATACGAGCAGTACGTC. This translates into CASRRVHLDRGGYEQYV.

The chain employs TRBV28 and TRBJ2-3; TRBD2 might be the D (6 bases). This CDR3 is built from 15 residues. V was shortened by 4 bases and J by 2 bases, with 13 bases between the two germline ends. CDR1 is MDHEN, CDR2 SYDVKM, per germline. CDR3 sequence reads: CASSSLSGITDTQYF. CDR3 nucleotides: TGTGCCAGCAGTTCCCTTAGCGGCATCACAGATACGCAGTATTTT.

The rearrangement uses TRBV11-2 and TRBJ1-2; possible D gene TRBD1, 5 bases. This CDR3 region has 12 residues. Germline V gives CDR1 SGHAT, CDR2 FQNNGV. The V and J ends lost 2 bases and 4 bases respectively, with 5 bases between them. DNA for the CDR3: TGTGCCAGCAGCTTACAGGGCTATGGCTACACCTTC. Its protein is CASSLQGYGYTF. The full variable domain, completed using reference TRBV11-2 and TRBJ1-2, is EAGVAQSPRYKIIEKRQSVAFWCNPISGHATLYWYQQILGQGPKLLIQFQNNGVVDDSQLPKDRFSAERLKGVDSTLKIQPAKLEDSAVYLCASSLQGYGYTFGSGTRLTVV.

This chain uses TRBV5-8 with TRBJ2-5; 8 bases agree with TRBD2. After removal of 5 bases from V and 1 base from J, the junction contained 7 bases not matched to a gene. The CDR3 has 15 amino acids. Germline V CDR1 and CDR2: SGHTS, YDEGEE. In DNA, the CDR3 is TGTGCCAGCAGGTTGATGGGACTAGGCCAAGAGACCCAGTACTTC. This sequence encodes CASRLMGLGQETQYF.

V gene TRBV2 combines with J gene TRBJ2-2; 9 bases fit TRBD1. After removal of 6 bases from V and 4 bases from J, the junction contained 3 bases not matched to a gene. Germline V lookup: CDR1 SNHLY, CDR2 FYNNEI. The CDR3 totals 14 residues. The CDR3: CASRDRGSTGELFF. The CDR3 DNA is TGTGCCAGCAGGGACAGGGGAAGCACCGGGGAGCTGTTTTTT.

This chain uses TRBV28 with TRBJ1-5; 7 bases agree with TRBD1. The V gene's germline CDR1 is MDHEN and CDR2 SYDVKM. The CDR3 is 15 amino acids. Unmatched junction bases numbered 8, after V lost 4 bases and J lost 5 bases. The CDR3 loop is CASSSVAGGHQPQHF. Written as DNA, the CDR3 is TGTGCCAGCAGTTCGGTGGCAGGGGGGCATCAGCCCCAGCATTTT.

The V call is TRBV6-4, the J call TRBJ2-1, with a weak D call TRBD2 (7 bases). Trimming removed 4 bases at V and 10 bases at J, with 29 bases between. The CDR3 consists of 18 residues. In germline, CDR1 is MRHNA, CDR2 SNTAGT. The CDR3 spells CASSVLPLGNARGGEQFF. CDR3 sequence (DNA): TGTGCCAGCAGTGTCCTCCCACTCGGGAACGCGAGGGGGGGAGAGCAGTTCTTC.

The CDR3 loop reads CASRWRDNNNQPQHF. The CDR3, as DNA: TGTGCCAGTAGGTGGAGGGATAATAACAATCAGCCCCAGCATTTT. The genes are TRBV19 and TRBJ1-5, with D unclear. V was shortened by 6 bases and J by 3 bases, with 15 bases between the two germline ends. CDR1 is LNHDA, CDR2 SQIVND, per germline (reference sequence). The CDR3 contains 15 residues.

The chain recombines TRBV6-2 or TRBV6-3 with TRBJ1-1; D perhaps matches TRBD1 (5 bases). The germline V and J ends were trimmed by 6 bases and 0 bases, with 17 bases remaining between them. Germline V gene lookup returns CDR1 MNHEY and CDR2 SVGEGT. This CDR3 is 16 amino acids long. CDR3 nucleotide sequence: TGTGCCAGCAGCCGCTTCGACAGCTTCATGAACACTGAAGCTTTCTTT. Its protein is CASSRFDSFMNTEAFF.

Written as DNA, the CDR3 is TGTGCCAGTACAGGACAGGGGGCAATCTATGGCTACACCTTC. Translation gives CASTGQGAIYGYTF. V gene TRBV2 combines with J gene TRBJ1-2; 11 bases align to TRBD1. The CDR3 has 14 residues. The junction had 7 bases not matched to a gene; V was cut back by 9 bases and J by 4 bases. The germline V gene encodes CDR1 SNHLY and CDR2 FYNNEI. Based on the CDR3 plus reference TRBV2 and TRBJ1-2, the full variable domain is EPEVTQTPSHQVTQMGQEVILRCVPISNHLYFYWYRQILGQKVEFLVSFYNNEISEKSEIFDDQFSVERPDGSNFTLKIRSTKLEDSAMYFCASTGQGAIYGYTFGSGTRLTVV.

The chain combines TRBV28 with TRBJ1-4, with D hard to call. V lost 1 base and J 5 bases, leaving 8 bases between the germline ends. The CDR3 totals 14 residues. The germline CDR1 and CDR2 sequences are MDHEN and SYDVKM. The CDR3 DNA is TGTGCCAGCAGTTTATTACAGACAAATGAAAAACTGTTTTTT. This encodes CASSLLQTNEKLFF.

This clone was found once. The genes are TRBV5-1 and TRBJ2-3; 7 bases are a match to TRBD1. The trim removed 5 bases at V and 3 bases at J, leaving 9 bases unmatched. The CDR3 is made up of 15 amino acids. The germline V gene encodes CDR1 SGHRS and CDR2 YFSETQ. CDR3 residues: CASSSRDSSTDTQYF. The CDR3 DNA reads TGCGCCAGCAGTTCCCGGGACAGCTCTACAGATACGCAGTATTTT.

CDR3 in amino acids: CASTSTGLIQYEQYF. The DNA for the CDR3 is TGCGCCAGCACCTCGACGGGACTTATCCAGTACGAGCAGTACTTC. The chain uses TRBV10-1 and TRBJ2-7, with D perhaps matching TRBD2 (6 bases). Germline loops: CDR1 WNHNN, CDR2 SYGVQD (reference sequence). V was cut by 7 bases and J by 4 bases, with 20 bases left in between. The CDR3 sequence is 15 residues long.

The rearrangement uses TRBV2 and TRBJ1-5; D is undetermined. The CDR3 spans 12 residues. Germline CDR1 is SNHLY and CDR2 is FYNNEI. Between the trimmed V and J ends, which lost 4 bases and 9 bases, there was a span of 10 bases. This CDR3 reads CASSASGGPQHF. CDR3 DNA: TGTGCCAGCAGTGCTTCCGGAGGGCCCCAGCATTTT.

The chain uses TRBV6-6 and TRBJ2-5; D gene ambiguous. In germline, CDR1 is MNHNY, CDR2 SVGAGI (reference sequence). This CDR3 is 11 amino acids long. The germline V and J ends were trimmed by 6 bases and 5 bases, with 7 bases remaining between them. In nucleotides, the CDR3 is TGTGCCAGCAGCGCGCGGGAGACCCAGTACTTC. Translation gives CASSARETQYF.

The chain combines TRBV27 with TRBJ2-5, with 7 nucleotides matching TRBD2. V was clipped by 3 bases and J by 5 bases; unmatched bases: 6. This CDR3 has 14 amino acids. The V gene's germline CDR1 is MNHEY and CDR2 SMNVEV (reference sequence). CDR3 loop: CASSFGPGGETQYF. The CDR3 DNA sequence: TGTGCCAGCAGTTTTGGTCCCGGGGGGGAGACCCAGTACTTC.

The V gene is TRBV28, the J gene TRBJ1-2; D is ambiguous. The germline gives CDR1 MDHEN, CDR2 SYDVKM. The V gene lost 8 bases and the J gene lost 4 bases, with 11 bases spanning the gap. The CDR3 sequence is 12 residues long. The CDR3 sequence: CASPTAPYGYTF. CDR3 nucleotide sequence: TGTGCCAGCCCTACAGCACCCTATGGCTACACCTTC.

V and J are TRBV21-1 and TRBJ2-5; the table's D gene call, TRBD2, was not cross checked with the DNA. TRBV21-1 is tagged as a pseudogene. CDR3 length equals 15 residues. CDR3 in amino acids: CASSKGTSGTETQYF. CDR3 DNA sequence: TGTGCCAGCAGCAAAGGGACTAGCGGGACAGAGACCCAGTACTTC.

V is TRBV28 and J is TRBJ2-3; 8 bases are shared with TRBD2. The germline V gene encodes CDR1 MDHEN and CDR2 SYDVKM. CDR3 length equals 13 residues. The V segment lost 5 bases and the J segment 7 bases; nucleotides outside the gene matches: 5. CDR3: CASSEAGAYTQYF. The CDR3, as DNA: TGTGCCAGCAGTGAAGCGGGAGCCTATACGCAGTATTTT.

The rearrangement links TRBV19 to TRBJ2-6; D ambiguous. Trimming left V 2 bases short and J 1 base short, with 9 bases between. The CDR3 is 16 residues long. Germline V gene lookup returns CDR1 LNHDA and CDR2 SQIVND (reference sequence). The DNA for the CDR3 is TGTGCCAGTAGTATAAATCAGGCTTCTGGGGCCAACGTCCTGACTTTC. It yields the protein CASSINQASGANVLTF. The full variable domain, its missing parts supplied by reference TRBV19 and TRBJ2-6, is DGGITQSPKYLFRKEGQNVTLSCEQNLNHDAMYWYRQDPGQGLRLIYYSQIVNDFQKGDIAEGYSVSREKKESFPLTVTSAQKNPTAFYLCASSINQASGANVLTFGAGSRLTVL.

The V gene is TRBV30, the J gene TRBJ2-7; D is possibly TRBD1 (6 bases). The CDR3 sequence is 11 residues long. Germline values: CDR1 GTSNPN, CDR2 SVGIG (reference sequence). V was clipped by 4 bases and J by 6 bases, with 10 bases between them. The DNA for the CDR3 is TGTGCCTGGACCACAGGGCGCGAGCAGTACTTC. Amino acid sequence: CAWTTGREQYF.

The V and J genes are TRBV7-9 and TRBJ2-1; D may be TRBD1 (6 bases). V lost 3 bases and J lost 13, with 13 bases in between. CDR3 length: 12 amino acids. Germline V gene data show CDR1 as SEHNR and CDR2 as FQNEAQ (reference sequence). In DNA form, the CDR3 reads TGTGCCAGCAGCTTCGAGTTCAGGGGCCAGTTCTTC. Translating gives CASSFEFRGQFF.